The rows below give T cell receptor beta chains drawn from one sample of a study of cytomegalovirus exposure and HLA in healthy donors. The protocol was immunoSEQ multiplex PCR, while the TCRdb copy is restricted to in-frame clones and leaves out a portion. There are roughly 150,000 clones in the sample; over 60% occur only once, and around 2% lies in the top ten. The specimen sequenced was PBMCs. These receptors originate from a man under 40 in good health and CMV-seronegative. Each CDR3 is given with its conserved first and last residue. A D gene is named only where the DNA matches it firmly. The size of a clone is reported for some rows only, either as once, few or many, or as a class for expanded clones.

V,size,D,J,CDR3,DNA
TRBV5-4,.,TRBD2,TRBJ2-7,CASGPGGATTSGRVYEQYF,TGTGCCAGCGGCCCAGGGGGGGCGACGACTAGCGGGAGGGTCTACGAGCAGTACTTC
TRBV6-6,.,TRBD1,TRBJ2-3,CASSYVQGSSSDTQYF,TGTGCCAGCAGTTACGTACAGGGGTCAAGCTCAGATACGCAGTATTTT
TRBV5-4,.,TRBD2,TRBJ2-2,CASSQTGTSRNTGELFF,TGTGCCAGCAGCCAAACCGGGACTAGCCGGAACACCGGGGAGCTGTTTTTT
TRBV5-1,.,.,TRBJ2-1,CASSVVGGNEQFF,TGCGCCAGCAGCGTGGTCGGGGGCAATGAGCAGTTCTTC
TRBV19,.,.,TRBJ1-2,CASSTQGGEGYTF,TGTGCCAGTAGTACACAGGGAGGGGAAGGCTACACCTTC
TRBV28,.,.,TRBJ2-7,CASSLGRVDYEQYF,TGTGCCAGCAGTTTGGGCAGGGTCGACTACGAGCAGTACTTC
TRBV27,few,.,TRBJ2-7,CASSLFTGKSDEQYF,TGTGCCAGCAGTTTATTCACAGGGAAGTCCGACGAGCAGTACTTC
TRBV14,.,TRBD2,TRBJ2-7,CASSPAGTNYEQYF,TGTGCCAGCAGCCCCGCCGGGACTAATTACGAGCAGTACTTC
TRBV29-1,.,TRBD1,TRBJ1-1,CSGVGQGGSEAFF,TGCAGCGGGGTCGGACAGGGAGGCTCTGAAGCTTTCTTT
TRBV11-1,few,.,TRBJ2-6,CASSLDSGPGANVLTF,TGTGCCAGCAGCTTAGATTCGGGTCCCGGGGCCAACGTCCTGACTTTC
TRBV5-4,.,.,TRBJ2-2,CASTAGPAANTGELFF,TGTGCCAGCACCGCGGGACCAGCGGCTAACACCGGGGAGCTGTTTTTT
TRBV5-1,.,.,TRBJ1-1,CASSLADEAFF,TGCGCCAGCAGCTTGGCAGATGAAGCTTTCTTT
TRBV7-2,once,TRBD2,TRBJ2-5,CASSPGGAGQETQYF,TGTGCCAGCAGCCCAGGTGGAGCGGGGCAAGAGACCCAGTACTTC
TRBV6-1,.,TRBD1,TRBJ1-5,CASSETGTANQPQHF,TGTGCCAGCAGTGAAACCGGGACAGCCAATCAGCCCCAGCATTTT
TRBV9,few,.,TRBJ2-1,CASSVAAGGHNEQFF,TGTGCCAGCAGCGTAGCGGCAGGGGGGCACAATGAGCAGTTCTTC
TRBV7-9,.,.,TRBJ1-4,CSSSLSPRATNEKLFF,TGTTCCAGCAGCTTATCTCCCCGGGCAACTAATGAAAAACTGTTTTTT
TRBV15,.,.,TRBJ2-7,CATSKGTGMLEQYF,TGTGCCACCAGCAAGGGCACAGGGATGCTCGAGCAGTACTTC
TRBV28,.,.,TRBJ1-1,CASSYRGVLATEAFF,TGTGCCAGCAGTTATAGGGGTGTGTTGGCTACTGAAGCTTTCTTT
TRBV2,.,.,TRBJ2-3,CASSSSFPSTDTQYF,TGTGCCAGCAGTTCCTCTTTCCCTAGCACAGATACGCAGTATTTT
TRBV4-1,.,TRBD2,TRBJ2-7,CASSGWTSGAYEQYF,TGCGCCAGCAGCGGATGGACTAGCGGGGCCTACGAGCAGTACTTC
TRBV19,.,.,TRBJ2-7,CASSREVSYEQYF,TGTGCCAGTAGTAGGGAGGTCTCCTACGAGCAGTACTTC
TRBV7-3,.,.,TRBJ2-2,CASSPQGLAPNTGELFF,TGTGCCAGCAGCCCTCAGGGCCTAGCGCCCAACACCGGGGAGCTGTTTTTT
TRBV9,.,TRBD2,TRBJ2-1,CASSATGGTSGINEQFF,TGTGCCAGCAGCGCCACGGGTGGGACTAGCGGGATAAATGAGCAGTTCTTC
TRBV5-6,.,.,TRBJ2-1,CASSGLFNEQFF,TGTGCCAGCAGCGGCCTGTTCAATGAGCAGTTCTTC
TRBV6-1,few,.,TRBJ1-4,CASSEGSNEKLFF,TGTGCCAGCAGTGAAGGCAGTAATGAAAAACTGTTTTTT
TRBV30,.,.,TRBJ2-7,CAWSVRTFHEQYF,TGTGCCTGGAGTGTAAGGACTTTCCACGAGCAGTACTTC
TRBV6-1,.,.,TRBJ1-6,CASSEEAVSPLHF,TGTGCCAGCAGTGAAGAGGCGGTTTCACCCCTCCACTTT
TRBV2,.,.,TRBJ2-7,CASSEPRAGYEQYF,TGTGCCAGCAGCGAACCCAGGGCGGGGTACGAGCAGTACTTC
TRBV7-9,.,TRBD1,TRBJ2-5,CASSPGTGGLETQYF,TGTGCCAGCAGCCCGGGGACAGGTGGGTTGGAGACCCAGTACTTC
TRBV5-1,.,TRBD2,TRBJ2-1,CASSPATFIAGGPYNEQFF,TGCGCCAGCAGCCCGGCAACCTTTATAGCGGGAGGCCCCTACAATGAGCAGTTCTTC
TRBV28,.,TRBD1,TRBJ2-3,CASSPSQGAGDTQYF,TGTGCCAGCAGTCCCTCACAGGGGGCCGGAGATACGCAGTATTTT
TRBV28,.,.,TRBJ2-1,CASRDSYNEQFF,TGTGCCAGCAGAGACAGTTACAATGAGCAGTTCTTC
TRBV6-1,once,TRBD2,TRBJ2-7,CASSVGLAYEQYF,TGTGCCAGCAGTGTGGGACTAGCCTACGAGCAGTACTTC
TRBV5-1,.,TRBD2,TRBJ2-3,CASSLVLAGGGDTQYF,TGCGCCAGCAGCTTGGTGCTAGCGGGAGGGGGAGATACGCAGTATTTT
TRBV10-1,few,TRBD1,TRBJ2-1,CASSGYGTGFSYNEQFF,TGCGCCAGCAGTGGTTATGGGACAGGCTTTTCCTACAATGAGCAGTTCTTC
TRBV6-6,.,TRBD2,TRBJ2-3,CASSYVGLSTDTQYF,TGTGCCAGCAGTTACGTGGGACTATCCACAGATACGCAGTATTTT
TRBV19,.,.,TRBJ1-3,CASSRGYSGNTIYF,TGTGCCAGTAGTAGGGGCTACTCTGGAAACACCATATATTTT
TRBV6-5,.,.,TRBJ1-2,CASSGDIGVGGYTF,TGTGCCAGCAGTGGGGACATTGGCGTGGGTGGCTACACCTTC
TRBV27,.,.,TRBJ2-4,CASSFSRGLLAKNIQYF,TGTGCCAGCAGTTTTTCTCGCGGATTACTAGCCAAAAACATTCAGTACTTC
TRBV5-1,.,.,TRBJ2-7,CASSLAAGNEQYF,TGCGCCAGCAGCTTGGCCGCCGGGAACGAGCAGTACTTC
TRBV28,.,.,TRBJ2-1,CASLGQGSSYNEQFF,TGTGCCAGTCTGGGCCAGGGAAGCTCCTACAATGAGCAGTTCTTC
TRBV5-4,few,.,TRBJ1-1,CASSFDLNTEAFF,TGTGCCAGCAGCTTTGACTTGAACACTGAAGCTTTCTTT
TRBV4-2,.,.,TRBJ1-5,CASSQDVGFSNQPQHF,TGTGCCAGCAGCCAAGATGTCGGGTTTAGCAATCAGCCCCAGCATTTT
TRBV28,.,TRBD2,TRBJ2-7,CASRPAGVRAYEQYF,TGTGCCAGCAGGCCTGCGGGAGTGAGGGCCTACGAGCAGTACTTC
TRBV27,.,.,TRBJ2-2,CASSLRWGDFGTGELFF,TGTGCCAGCAGTTTACGTTGGGGGGATTTCGGAACCGGGGAGCTGTTTTTT
TRBV6-6,.,.,TRBJ2-3,CASIPQGFPDTQYF,TGTGCCAGCATACCTCAGGGGTTCCCAGATACGCAGTATTTT
TRBV18,.,.,TRBJ2-5,CASSPLSGPSQETQYF,TGTGCCAGCTCACCCCTCAGCGGACCAAGCCAAGAGACCCAGTACTTC
TRBV6-5,.,.,TRBJ2-6,CASSEYGANVLTF,TGTGCCAGCAGTGAGTATGGGGCCAACGTCCTGACTTTC
TRBV7-9,.,TRBD1,TRBJ2-1,CASSPHRDRGRLAYNEQFF,TGTGCCAGCAGCCCCCACCGGGACAGGGGGCGGTTGGCCTACAATGAGCAGTTCTTC
TRBV9,once,.,TRBJ1-4,CASSVGGVREKLFF,TGTGCCAGCAGCGTTGGAGGGGTGCGAGAAAAACTGTTTTTT
TRBV2,.,.,TRBJ2-3,CASSEASGTDTQYF,TGTGCCAGCAGTGAGGCTAGCGGCACAGATACGCAGTATTTT
TRBV6-5,.,TRBD1,TRBJ2-2,CASPVGTVAGELFF,TGTGCCAGCCCCGTGGGGACAGTGGCCGGGGAGCTGTTTTTT
TRBV6-6,.,TRBD1,TRBJ2-2,CASCPGQGSGELFF,TGTGCCAGCTGTCCGGGACAGGGCTCCGGGGAGCTGTTTTTT
TRBV9,.,TRBD1,TRBJ2-5,CASSLGQEETQYF,TGTGCCAGCAGCCTTGGACAGGAAGAGACCCAGTACTTC
TRBV5-1,.,.,TRBJ2-3,CASSFGGRTDTQYF,TGCGCCAGCAGCTTTGGGGGCCGCACAGATACGCAGTATTTT